The TCR beta chain under discussion was sequenced for a study of T cell repertoires in cytomegalovirus infection. As for the study in general: Both recently identified HLA-C-restricted and well-studied HLA-B-restricted CMV epitopes were used in the study. Through public TCR beta signatures, both CMV infection and matching HLA type were indicated.

To note about this clonotype: What it binds is unknown.

TCRdb used MiXCR to reprocess the reads, holding one entry per CDR3 protein. There are approximately 590,000 distinct CDR3 sequences in the sample; approximately 40% occur only once, and 48% lies in the top ten. Findings and caveats of the study: Based on cumulative public TCR beta family frequency, carriers of CMV plus the relevant HLA were identified.

The sequence derives from a human donor in good health (CMV status not recorded). Some clones in this sample may be carry-over from other donors' samples. The starting material was cultured PBMCs, obtained from culture after CMV antigen stimulation.

The CDR3 DNA sequence: TGCAGTGCTACCGGTGGGCAGGTCAATCAGCCCCAGCATTTT. It is translated as CSATGGQVNQPQHF. The rearrangement links TRBV20-1 to TRBJ1-5; no definite D call. V was cut by 4 bases and J by 3 bases, with 13 bases left in between. This CDR3 is built from 14 residues. Germline V gene data show CDR1 as DFQATT and CDR2 as SNEGSKA (reference sequence).